The 17 T cell receptor beta chains below were found in one sample sequenced in a study of T cell changes during pregnancy in multiple sclerosis. Repertoires were generated with immunoSEQ multiplex PCR, while TCRdb's copy carries only in-frame clones and drops some. The table has approximately 89,000 clones, 85% to 95% seen once. The sample in question was peripheral blood, obtained in the third trimester of pregnancy. Every receptor here comes from a female donor with multiple sclerosis, enrolled in a pregnancy study.

The CDR3 DNA sequence: TGCGCCAGCAGCCCGGCTGGAAACACCATATATTTT. Protein: CASSPAGNTIYF. This chain connects TRBV4-3 to TRBJ1-3; D unresolved. Trimming took 4 bases from V and 2 from J, leaving 3 bases between them. Germline V gene sequence: CDR1 LGHNA, CDR2 YSLEER. The CDR3 sequence is 12 residues long.

V is TRBV29-1 and J is TRBJ2-5; 13 bases are a match to TRBD2. The CDR3 runs 15 residues. CDR1 is SQVTM, CDR2 ANQGSEA, per germline. V was pared by 6 bases and J by 1 base, with 5 bases of the junction left unmatched. The CDR3 spells CSVETSGRIQETQYF. The CDR3 region has the DNA TGCAGCGTGGAGACTAGCGGGAGGATCCAAGAGACCCAGTACTTC.

The chain combines TRBV7-3 with TRBJ2-1, with D maybe TRBD2 (5 bases). This CDR3 is built from 15 residues. V shed 5 bases and J shed 8 bases, with 19 bases lying between them. Germline V lookup: CDR1 SGHTA, CDR2 FQGTGA. The CDR3 here is CASSEGSSPWDEQFF. In DNA, the CDR3 is TGTGCCAGCAGCGAAGGGAGCAGTCCATGGGATGAGCAGTTCTTC.

The chain links TRBV18 to TRBJ1-5, with TRBD1 as a possible D gene (6 bases). Germline values: CDR1 KGHSH, CDR2 LQKENI. The CDR3 spans 19 residues. Between the trimmed V and J ends, which lost 3 bases and 3 bases, there was a span of 24 bases. The CDR3 reads CASSPTGLFWTVDNQPQHF. Here the CDR3 DNA reads TGTGCCAGCTCACCCACCGGGCTTTTTTGGACAGTTGACAATCAGCCCCAGCATTTT. Complete variable domain (other parts from reference TRBV18 and TRBJ1-5): NAGVMQNPRHLVRRRGQEARLRCSPMKGHSHVYWYRQLPEEGLKFMVYLQKENIIDESGMPKERFSAEFPKEGPSILRIQQVVRGDSAAYFCASSPTGLFWTVDNQPQHFGDGTRLSIL.

The chain recombines TRBV7-6 with TRBJ2-7, with TRBD1 matching over 11 bases. Unmatched junction bases numbered 1, after V lost 1 base and J lost 2 bases. The CDR3 length is 15 residues. Germline CDR1 SGHVS, CDR2 FNYEAQ. CDR3 sequence (DNA): TGTGCCAGCAGCTTAGGGACAGGGGGCGCCTACGAGCAGTACTTC. It specifies CASSLGTGGAYEQYF.

DNA of the CDR3: TGTGCCAGTAGTCCCCGGACACCCGGAAACACCATATATTTT. As protein: CASSPRTPGNTIYF. The genes are TRBV19 and TRBJ1-3; D is perhaps TRBD1 (5 bases). The CDR3 runs 14 residues. CDR1 and CDR2 (germline): LNHDA, SQIVND (reference sequence). The ends were cut back, 5 bases at V and 4 bases at J, with 12 bases in the middle.

A remark on this clone: The sample contains more than one DNA sequence encoding this CDR3. The V gene is TRBV7-9, the J gene TRBJ2-7; D gene unclear. Trimming cost V 1 base and J 0 bases, with 10 bases left between them. From germline, CDR1 is SEHNR and CDR2 FQNEAQ (reference sequence). The CDR3 covers 15 residues. Here the CDR3 DNA reads TGTGCCAGCAGCTTAGGAGGTCGGTACTCCTACGAGCAGTACTTC. Protein product: CASSLGGRYSYEQYF.

V gene TRBV30 combines with J gene TRBJ1-1; D is ambiguous. V was trimmed by 0 bases and J by 0 bases, leaving 5 bases between them. This CDR3 is 13 amino acids long. Germline lookup yields CDR1 GTSNPN and CDR2 SVGIG (reference sequence). The CDR3 protein is CAWSVSLNTEAFF. CDR3 nucleotide sequence: TGTGCCTGGAGTGTTAGTTTGAACACTGAAGCTTTCTTT.

The gene calls are TRBV6-4 and TRBJ2-5, with TRBD2 matching over 11 bases. The V and J ends lost 3 bases and 5 bases, in that order; junction bases with no gene match: 5. The germline CDR1 and CDR2 sequences are MRHNA and SNTAGT. This CDR3 comprises 15 residues. CDR3 bases: TGTGCCAGCAGTGAACTAGCGGGAGAGGGGGAGACCCAGTACTTC. Amino acids: CASSELAGEGETQYF.

This clone was recorded only once. The chain couples TRBV7-6 to TRBJ2-6, with 7 bases fitting TRBD2. Germline loops: CDR1 SGHVS, CDR2 FNYEAQ. V lost 0 bases, J lost 1 base, and 9 bases stayed unmatched. The CDR3 is made up of 19 amino acids. CDR3 residues: CASSLAPWGGPSGANVLTF. The CDR3 nucleotides read TGTGCCAGCAGCTTAGCGCCTTGGGGAGGGCCGTCTGGGGCCAACGTCCTGACTTTC.

The chain recombines TRBV18 with TRBJ2-3; TRBD2 agrees at 8 bases. Losses at the gene ends were 6 bases for V and 4 bases for J; bases not matched to a gene: 9. This CDR3 has 15 residues. Germline V gene data show CDR1 as KGHSH and CDR2 as LQKENI. The CDR3 DNA reads as TGTGCCAGCTCCTTCAGCGGGAGCGGGGCAGATACGCAGTATTTT. It yields the protein CASSFSGSGADTQYF.

The rearrangement links TRBV7-6 to TRBJ2-2, with D uncertain. The CDR3 is 17 amino acids. CDR1 is SGHVS, CDR2 FNYEAQ, per germline. With 1 base removed from V and 3 bases from J, the gap between germline ends came to 15 bases. The CDR3 here is CASSLETVPKDTGELFF. DNA for the CDR3: TGTGCCAGCAGCTTAGAAACAGTACCCAAGGACACCGGGGAGCTGTTTTTT.

V is TRBV6-1 and J is TRBJ1-5; D gene unclear. Trimming pared 6 bases from V and 6 bases from J, leaving 18 bases between. Germline CDR1 reads MNHNS; CDR2 reads SASEGT. The CDR3 is made up of 15 amino acids. For the CDR3, the DNA is TGTGCCAGCAGAACCGGCCCCGGGGATAGTCAGCCCCAGCATTTT. As protein: CASRTGPGDSQPQHF.

The chain links TRBV19 to TRBJ2-5; 9 bases are a match to TRBD1. CDR3 size: 15 residues. Looked up from germline, CDR1 is LNHDA and CDR2 is SQIVND (reference sequence). With V trimmed by 6 bases and J by 4 bases, 9 bases remained unmatched. The CDR3 DNA reads TGTGCCAGTAGGGAGGGGACAGGGAGGACAGAGACCCAGTACTTC. Its translation is CASREGTGRTETQYF. Filled out from reference TRBV19 and TRBJ2-5, the complete variable domain reads DGGITQSPKYLFRKEGQNVTLSCEQNLNHDAMYWYRQDPGQGLRLIYYSQIVNDFQKGDIAEGYSVSREKKESFPLTVTSAQKNPTAFYLCASREGTGRTETQYFGPGTRLLVL.

The chain joins TRBV11-2 to TRBJ2-7; 12 positions match TRBD2. V dropped 1 base and J dropped 4; count of bases not matched to a gene: 2. The CDR3 extends over 15 amino acids. Germline V lookup: CDR1 SGHAT, CDR2 FQNNGV. The CDR3 bases are TGTGCCAGCAGCTTAGGACTAGCGGGAGATTACGAGCAGTACTTC. This gives the protein CASSLGLAGDYEQYF.

This chain uses TRBV6-1 with TRBJ1-5; D is perhaps TRBD1 (5 bases). Trimming pared 5 bases from V and 4 bases from J, leaving 12 bases between. This CDR3 has 14 residues. Germline V gives CDR1 MNHNS, CDR2 SASEGT. The CDR3 is CASSRGVGNQPQHF. In nucleotides, the CDR3 is TGTGCCAGCAGTCGGGGGGTAGGTAATCAGCCCCAGCATTTT.

The chain is built from TRBV19 and TRBJ2-7; 7 bases line up with TRBD2. V lost 5 bases and J lost 7; bases outside the gene matches: 11. The CDR3 has 14 residues. Germline V gene data show CDR1 as LNHDA and CDR2 as SQIVND (reference sequence). In nucleotides, the CDR3 is TGTGCCAGTAGTCCGACGGGGGGATATGGGGAGCAGTACTTC. Its translation is CASSPTGGYGEQYF.